These 3 T cell receptor beta chains came from one sample sequenced in a study of CD8+ T cells in alopecia areata. It was cDNA, reverse transcribed from extracted RNA, that served as the sequencing template. Produced via immunoSEQ multiplex PCR; TCRdb's table is partial and in-frame only. The repertoire includes approximately 100,000 clones, 55% to 70% of them detected once, and roughly 17% sits in the top ten. The treatment denotes: oral pan-JAK inhibitor, 5-10 mg twice daily. The sample consisted of CD8+ T cells sorted from blood, taken at approximately week 56, from a patient treated with tofacitinib. Every receptor here comes from a human donor with alopecia areata.

The V and J genes are TRBV11-2 and TRBJ1-1; TRBD1 might be the D (5 bases). The V gene's germline CDR1 is SGHAT and CDR2 FQNNGV. The CDR3 is 13 amino acids. The V gene lost 1 base and the J gene lost 5 bases, with 8 bases spanning the gap. The CDR3 nucleotides are TGTGCCAGCAGCTTAGGCGGACAAACTGAAGCTTTCTTT. Residues: CASSLGGQTEAFF.

The genes are TRBV27 and TRBJ2-7; 10 nucleotides align to TRBD2. The CDR3 consists of 15 residues. CDR1 MNHEY and CDR2 SMNVEV come from the germline V gene (reference sequence). Losses at the gene ends were 4 bases for V and 6 bases for J; bases not matched to a gene: 9. The CDR3 is CASSSSGGAFSEQYF. CDR3 sequence (DNA): TGTGCCAGCAGTTCCAGCGGGGGGGCCTTCAGCGAGCAGTACTTC.

This chain joins TRBV19 and TRBJ2-1, with 7 bases matching TRBD1. Germline V lookup: CDR1 LNHDA, CDR2 SQIVND (reference sequence). The CDR3 consists of 12 residues. The junction had 8 bases not matched to a gene; V was cut back by 8 bases and J by 10 bases. The CDR3 reads CASAMGTVEQFF. The CDR3, as DNA: TGTGCCAGTGCCATGGGGACAGTAGAGCAGTTCTTC. The whole variable domain, filled in from reference TRBV19 and TRBJ2-1, reads DGGITQSPKYLFRKEGQNVTLSCEQNLNHDAMYWYRQDPGQGLRLIYYSQIVNDFQKGDIAEGYSVSREKKESFPLTVTSAQKNPTAFYLCASAMGTVEQFFGPGTRLTVL.